The text below deals with one TCR beta chain. Its target is unknown. The germline V gene encodes CDR1 MDHEN and CDR2 SYDVKM. The V and J ends lost 2 bases and 5 bases respectively, with 13 bases between them. The CDR3 totals 14 residues. This entry belongs to a study of OX40 agonist ivuxolimab in advanced cancers. Overall study context: Patients received the agonistic anti-OX40 (CD134) antibody ivuxolimab. Whole-study findings and limits: Among expanded peripheral T cells, antigen specificity went undetermined. Clones of CD4+ and CD8+ blood T cells grew by week 6 at doses of 0.1 to 3.0 mg/kg.

Repertoires were generated with immunoSEQ multiplex PCR, while TCRdb's copy carries only in-frame clones and drops some. The sample yields about 53,000 clones, around 82% seen once. This TCR was sampled from an adult with an advanced solid tumor such as melanoma, head and neck, liver or kidney cancer. This specimen consisted of CD4+ or CD8+ T cells sorted from blood, obtained in a trial of the OX40 agonist ivuxolimab. The J gene is TRBJ2-7, the V gene TRBV28; perhaps TRBD1 as D (6 bases). The CDR3 bases are TGTGCCAGCAGTTTACCACAGGGCAGGCACGAGCAGTACTTC. Amino acid sequence: CASSLPQGRHEQYF.